This TCR beta chain is from a study of shared clonotypes between healthy human individuals. Trimming cost V 5 bases and J 6 bases; bases outside gene matches: 9. Germline V CDR1 and CDR2: MDHEN, SYDVKM. The CDR3 runs to 14 residues. Healthy HIV-negative adults with no recent acute infections or vaccinations were recruited as donors. An even split of each subset's genomic DNA across several immunoSEQ plates was performed. PCR replicates from unsorted PBMC used 250 to 300 ng DNA, and this amount was approximately 30,000 T cell genomes. In the authors' workflow: ImmunoSEQ only sent back junction sequences with no quality scores, so filtering was done differently. TCRdb's table, derived via immunoSEQ multiplex PCR, lists solely in-frame clones and lacks some. Clone size and V and J calls were adopted from that table, with D and trimming inferred from the DNA. The sample shows 400,000 to 500,000 clones, around 80% of them seen only once.

The receptor was derived from a woman in her thirties or forties in good health. Some clones in this sample may be carry-over from other donors' samples. Sequencing used PBMCs. The rearrangement uses TRBV28 and TRBJ1-2; 7 bases map to TRBD1. CDR3 in amino acids: CASSPVGTVNGYTF. CDR3 in DNA: TGTGCCAGCAGTCCTGTCGGGACAGTCAATGGCTACACCTTC.